This is a list of T cell receptor beta chains from one sample in a study of blood T cell repertoires in COVID-19. This table comes from immunoSEQ multiplex PCR, and its TCRdb copy is limited to in-frame clones, with some not included. The repertoire holds about 310,000 clones, with 85% to 90% as singletons. Sample: peripheral blood. Source of these receptors: a man aged 70-80 years with acute or convalescent COVID-19. Both conserved end residues are part of each CDR3. A D gene is named only where the DNA matches it firmly. Clone sizes are given selectively: once, few, many, or a class where the clone is expanded.

size	length	D	V	J	CDR3	DNA
NA	14	TRBD1	TRBV5-1	TRBJ1-4	CASSRDSENEKLFF	TGCGCCAGCAGCAGGGACAGCGAAAATGAAAAACTGTTTTTT
NA	14	NA	TRBV28	TRBJ1-6	CASRMGGLNSPLHF	TGTGCCAGTAGGATGGGGGGTCTGAATTCACCCCTCCACTTT
NA	14	NA	TRBV5-6	TRBJ1-1	CASSLGIRGTEAFF	TGTGCCAGCAGCTTGGGGATCAGGGGCACTGAAGCTTTCTTT
NA	14	NA	TRBV7-2	TRBJ1-1	CASSSDRLNTEAFF	TGTGCCAGCAGCTCGGACAGACTGAACACTGAAGCTTTCTTT
NA	16	TRBD2	TRBV27	TRBJ2-7	CASRGLAGVGFYEQYF	TGTGCCAGCCGCGGACTAGCGGGAGTGGGATTCTACGAGCAGTACTTC
NA	15	TRBD2	TRBV18	TRBJ2-1	CASSPGRGSYNEQFF	TGTGCCAGCTCACCGGGGCGGGGGAGCTACAATGAGCAGTTCTTC
NA	16	NA	TRBV7-2	TRBJ2-5	CASSPQGWGHQETQYF	TGTGCCAGCAGCCCCCAGGGTTGGGGGCACCAAGAGACCCAGTACTTC
NA	19	TRBD2	TRBV28	TRBJ2-3	CASSFATGLAGDGADTQYF	TGTGCCAGCAGTTTCGCCACGGGACTAGCGGGAGACGGGGCAGATACGCAGTATTTT
NA	13	TRBD1	TRBV12-3/TRBV12-4	TRBJ2-3	CASTQGVTDTQYF	TGTGCCAGCACCCAGGGGGTCACAGATACGCAGTATTTT
NA	14	NA	TRBV5-5	TRBJ1-2	CASSLDLLYYGYTF	TGTGCCAGCAGCTTGGACCTCCTATACTATGGCTACACCTTC
once	15	TRBD2	TRBV6-5	TRBJ2-3	CASSSGGLGTDTQYF	TGTGCCAGCAGTAGCGGGGGGCTGGGCACAGATACGCAGTATTTT
NA	14	NA	TRBV28	TRBJ2-4	CATLYRGEKNIQYF	TGTGCCACCCTTTATCGTGGGGAGAAAAACATTCAGTACTTC
NA	13	NA	TRBV27	TRBJ2-5	CASSSRQKETQYF	TGTGCCAGCAGTTCCCGACAGAAAGAGACCCAGTACTTC
NA	15	TRBD2	TRBV18	TRBJ2-5	CASSPGTSGRETQYF	TGTGCCAGCTCACCGGGGACTAGCGGACGAGAGACCCAGTACTTC
NA	14	NA	TRBV9	TRBJ1-1	CASSVALETAEAFF	TGTGCCAGCAGCGTAGCTCTTGAGACAGCTGAAGCTTTCTTT
many	17	TRBD1	TRBV14	TRBJ2-7	CASSQVLHRGSTYEQYF	TGTGCCAGCAGCCAAGTCCTACACAGGGGTTCGACCTACGAGCAGTACTTC
NA	12	NA	TRBV2	TRBJ2-1	CASSDRSVEQFF	TGTGCCAGCAGTGATCGGAGCGTTGAGCAGTTCTTC
NA	17	TRBD1	TRBV19	TRBJ1-1	CASTPTGGLISTTEAFF	TGTGCCAGTACTCCGACAGGGGGCTTAATTTCGACCACTGAAGCTTTCTTT
NA	15	TRBD2	TRBV7-9	TRBJ2-5	CASSLGLAGSGTQYF	TGTGCCAGCAGCTTAGGACTAGCGGGGTCAGGCACCCAGTACTTC
NA	14	NA	TRBV6-5	TRBJ1-3	CASSRQGSGNTIYF	TGTGCCAGCAGTCGGCAGGGCTCTGGAAACACCATATATTTT
NA	13	TRBD2	TRBV6-2/TRBV6-3	TRBJ2-1	CASSGTMNNEQFF	TGTGCCAGCAGTGGGACTATGAACAATGAGCAGTTCTTC
NA	12	NA	TRBV6-5	TRBJ1-2	CASRKSAYGYTF	TGTGCCAGCAGAAAATCCGCGTATGGCTACACCTTC
NA	16	TRBD2	TRBV6-2/TRBV6-3	TRBJ2-1	CASSYRGLERDSEQFF	TGTGCCAGCAGTTACCGCGGACTAGAGAGGGATAGTGAGCAGTTCTTC
once	15	NA	TRBV19	TRBJ1-5	CASSRTADSNQPQHF	TGTGCCAGTAGTAGGACAGCCGATAGCAATCAGCCCCAGCATTTT
many	13	TRBD2	TRBV7-2	TRBJ2-3	CASRPPAGVVQYF	TGTGCCAGCAGGCCCCCAGCGGGAGTCGTGCAGTATTTT
NA	21	TRBD2	TRBV27	TRBJ2-2	CASFTVGGRPESKRPERELFF	TGTGCCAGCTTTACCGTTGGCGGGAGGCCAGAAAGCAAGAGGCCGGAGAGAGAGCTGTTTTTT
NA	15	TRBD1	TRBV4-2	TRBJ1-1	CASSQDTQGDTEAFF	TGTGCCAGCAGCCAAGATACGCAGGGGGACACTGAAGCTTTCTTT
NA	13	NA	TRBV28	TRBJ1-2	CASSPLANYGYTF	TGTGCCAGCAGTCCTTTAGCTAACTATGGCTACACCTTC
NA	13	TRBD2	TRBV28	TRBJ2-5	CASRSGGGETQYF	TGTGCCAGCAGGAGCGGGGGCGGGGAGACCCAGTACTTC
NA	14	NA	TRBV9	TRBJ2-1	CASSVASVPNEQFF	TGTGCCAGCAGCGTGGCTAGCGTCCCCAATGAGCAGTTCTTC
NA	14	NA	TRBV3-1/TRBV3-2	TRBJ2-2	CASSQVRETGELFF	TGTGCCAGCAGCCAAGTGAGGGAGACCGGGGAGCTGTTTTTT
NA	12	NA	TRBV30	TRBJ2-3	CAWENSGVSQYF	TGTGCCTGGGAAAACTCAGGGGTGTCACAGTATTTT
NA	15	NA	TRBV25-1	TRBJ1-6	CASSEYKGHDSPLHF	TGTGCCAGCAGTGAATATAAGGGACACGATTCACCCCTCCACTTT
NA	15	TRBD1	TRBV9	TRBJ1-6	CASSVERTGNSPLHF	TGTGCCAGCAGCGTAGAGCGGACAGGGAATTCACCCCTCCACTTT
NA	14	NA	TRBV9	TRBJ2-5	CASSVNRGSGTQYF	TGTGCCAGCAGCGTAAACCGAGGCAGCGGGACCCAGTACTTC
NA	16	TRBD1	TRBV30	TRBJ1-4	CAWRPRQGRRDEKLFF	TGTGCCTGGAGACCCCGACAGGGACGGAGGGATGAAAAACTGTTTTTT
NA	14	TRBD1	TRBV10-3	TRBJ2-2	CAISPDRETGELFF	TGTGCCATCAGTCCGGACAGGGAGACCGGGGAGCTGTTTTTT
NA	14	TRBD1	TRBV5-4	TRBJ2-5	CASSLTGARETQYF	TGTGCCAGCAGCTTGACAGGGGCTCGGGAGACCCAGTACTTC
NA	14	TRBD2	TRBV5-1	TRBJ2-3	CASSLGLAPDTQYF	TGCGCCAGCAGCTTGGGACTAGCCCCAGATACGCAGTATTTT
once	13	NA	TRBV11-2	TRBJ1-1	CASSLVAGAEAFF	TGTGCCAGCAGCTTAGTAGCGGGGGCTGAAGCTTTCTTT
NA	15	NA	TRBV19	TRBJ1-5	CASSDNAGAHQPQHF	TGTGCCAGTAGTGACAACGCAGGGGCACATCAGCCCCAGCATTTT
NA	13	TRBD1	TRBV10-3	TRBJ1-1	CAIRLDRFTEAFF	TGTGCCATCAGGTTGGACAGGTTCACTGAAGCTTTCTTT
few	13	NA	TRBV2	TRBJ2-1	CASRQTSYNEQFF	TGTGCCAGCCGACAGACCTCCTACAATGAGCAGTTCTTC
NA	14	TRBD2	TRBV13	TRBJ2-3	CASSYGLATDTQYF	TGTGCCAGCAGCTACGGACTAGCCACAGATACGCAGTATTTT
NA	14	NA	TRBV5-1	TRBJ1-2	CASSYNEGGYGYTF	TGCGCCAGCAGCTATAACGAGGGAGGGTATGGCTACACCTTC
NA	18	TRBD2	TRBV3-1/TRBV3-2	TRBJ2-7	CASNLQERTSGGAYEQYF	TGTGCCAGCAACCTACAAGAAAGAACTAGCGGGGGGGCCTACGAGCAGTACTTC
once	16	TRBD1	TRBV4-1	TRBJ2-7	CASSPTGRTGGYEQYF	TGCGCCAGCAGCCCGACCGGCCGGACAGGGGGCTACGAGCAGTACTTC
NA	15	NA	TRBV4-3	TRBJ2-6	CASSPLVSGANVLTF	TGCGCCAGCAGCCCCCTAGTATCTGGGGCCAACGTCCTGACTTTC
NA	16	NA	TRBV27	TRBJ2-2	CASSPRGGPVLRELFF	TGTGCCAGCAGTCCCCGGGGTGGGCCCGTTTTGCGGGAGCTGTTTTTT
NA	15	TRBD1	TRBV9	TRBJ2-2	CASSARTGAPGELFF	TGTGCCAGCAGCGCAAGAACAGGGGCCCCCGGGGAGCTGTTTTTT
NA	16	NA	TRBV11-2	TRBJ1-1	CASSSRTRGANTEAFF	TGTGCCAGCAGTTCCCGCACCAGGGGTGCGAACACTGAAGCTTTCTTT
NA	16	TRBD1	TRBV19	TRBJ1-2	CASTPTGMVGNYGYTF	TGTGCCAGTACCCCGACAGGGATGGTCGGTAACTATGGCTACACCTTC
NA	14	NA	TRBV5-1	TRBJ1-4	CASSLAGRNEKLFF	TGCGCCAGCAGCTTGGCGGGGAGAAATGAAAAACTGTTTTTT
NA	14	TRBD1	TRBV5-1	TRBJ1-1	CASSLANRGTEAFF	TGCGCCAGCAGCTTGGCCAACAGGGGAACTGAAGCTTTCTTT
NA	12	NA	TRBV7-9	TRBJ1-1	CASSFAGPEAFF	TGTGCCAGCAGCTTCGCAGGGCCCGAAGCTTTCTTT
NA	13	NA	TRBV28	TRBJ2-3	CASSLRGTDTQYF	TGTGCCAGCAGTTTACGGGGCACAGATACGCAGTATTTT
once	14	TRBD2	TRBV5-6	TRBJ2-7	CASSIGTSRDEQYF	TGTGCCAGCAGCATTGGGACTAGTCGCGACGAGCAGTACTTC
NA	19	TRBD1	TRBV7-9	TRBJ1-3	CASSLGTGLGGTSGNTIYF	TGTGCCAGCAGCTTGGGGACAGGTCTAGGGGGCACCTCTGGAAACACCATATATTTT
NA	12	NA	TRBV3-1/TRBV3-2	TRBJ1-2	CASSHGDYGYTF	TGTGCCAGCAGCCATGGAGACTATGGCTACACCTTC
NA	19	TRBD2	TRBV6-6	TRBJ2-1	CASSQHPPTSGGTYNEQFF	TGTGCCAGCAGTCAACACCCTCCGACTAGCGGGGGGACATACAATGAGCAGTTCTTC